This T cell receptor (beta chain) was recovered during a study of radiotherapy plus CTLA-4 blockade in lung cancer. Background on the study: Objective responses were recorded in roughly 17% of patients, with disease control recorded in around 30%. Overall study results and limits: Among blood TCR repertoires after radiotherapy plus ipilimumab, tumor-derived clones expanded.

With regard to this clone: The antigen remains undetermined.

The germline V and J ends were trimmed by 8 bases and 9 bases, with 16 bases remaining between them. The CDR3 has 13 amino acids. Germline V lookup: CDR1 MNHEY, CDR2 SMNVEV (reference sequence). Sequenced by immunoSEQ multiplex PCR; TCRdb stores in-frame clones only, minus some. The table includes roughly 45,000 clones, about two thirds detected once. The sequences come from peripheral blood, collected from a patient treated with radiotherapy plus ipilimumab. This clonotype was obtained from a human donor with non-small cell lung cancer who had a partial response to radiotherapy plus ipilimumab. This chain connects TRBV27 to TRBJ2-2; D might be TRBD2 (5 bases). The CDR3 DNA reads TGTGCCAGCCGCCCGGAGGCGGCGCGGGAGCTGTTTTTT. It codes for CASRPEAARELFF.